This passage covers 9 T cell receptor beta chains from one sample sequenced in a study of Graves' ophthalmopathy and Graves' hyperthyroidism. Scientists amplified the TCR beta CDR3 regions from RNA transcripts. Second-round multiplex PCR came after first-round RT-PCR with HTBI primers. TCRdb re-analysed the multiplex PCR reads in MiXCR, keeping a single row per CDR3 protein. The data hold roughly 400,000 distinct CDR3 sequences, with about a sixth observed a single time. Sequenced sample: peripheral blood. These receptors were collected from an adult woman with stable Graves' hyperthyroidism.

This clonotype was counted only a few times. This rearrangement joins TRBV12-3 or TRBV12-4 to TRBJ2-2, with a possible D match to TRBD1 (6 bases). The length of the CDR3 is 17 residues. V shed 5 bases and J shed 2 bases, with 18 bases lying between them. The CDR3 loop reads CASSGGPGHLNTGELFF. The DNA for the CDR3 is TGTGCCAGCAGTGGAGGTCCGGGACACCTAAACACCGGGGAGCTGTTTTTT.

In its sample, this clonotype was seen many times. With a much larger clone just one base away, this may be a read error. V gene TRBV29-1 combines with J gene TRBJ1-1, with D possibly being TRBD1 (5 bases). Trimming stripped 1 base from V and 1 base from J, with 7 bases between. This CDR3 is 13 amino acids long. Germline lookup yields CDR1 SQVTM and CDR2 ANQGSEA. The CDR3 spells CSVEGGRNTEAFF. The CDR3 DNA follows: TGCAGCGTTGAAGGGGGGAGGAACACTGAAGCTTTCTTT.

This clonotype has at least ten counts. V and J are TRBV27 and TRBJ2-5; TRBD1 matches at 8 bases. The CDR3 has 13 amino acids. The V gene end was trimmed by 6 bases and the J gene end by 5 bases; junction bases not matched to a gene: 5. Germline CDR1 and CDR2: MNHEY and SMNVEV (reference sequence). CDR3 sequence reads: CASSLDRGETQYF. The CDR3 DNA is TGTGCCAGCAGCCTTGACAGGGGTGAGACCCAGTACTTC.

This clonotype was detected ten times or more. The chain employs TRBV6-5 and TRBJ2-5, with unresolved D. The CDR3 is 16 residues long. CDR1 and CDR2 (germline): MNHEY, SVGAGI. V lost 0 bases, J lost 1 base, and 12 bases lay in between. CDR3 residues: CASSYSAALFQETQYF. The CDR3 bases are TGTGCCAGCAGTTACTCCGCGGCCCTATTCCAAGAGACCCAGTACTTC.

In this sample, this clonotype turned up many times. CDR3 region: CSARPGVDAGELFF. Written as DNA, the CDR3 is TGCAGTGCTAGGCCAGGGGTAGACGCCGGGGAGCTGTTTTTT. This sequence joins TRBV20-1 and TRBJ2-2; TRBD1 is a possible D gene (6 bases). The CDR3 has 14 amino acids. V was cut by 3 bases and J by 6 bases, with 14 bases left in between. In germline, CDR1 is DFQATT, CDR2 SNEGSKA (reference sequence).

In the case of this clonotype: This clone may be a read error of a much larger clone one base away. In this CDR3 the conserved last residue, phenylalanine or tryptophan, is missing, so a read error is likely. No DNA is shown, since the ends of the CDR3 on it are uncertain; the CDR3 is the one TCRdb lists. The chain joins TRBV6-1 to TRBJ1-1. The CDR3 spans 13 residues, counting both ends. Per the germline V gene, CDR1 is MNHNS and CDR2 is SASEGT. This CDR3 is CASSRISDVMACC.

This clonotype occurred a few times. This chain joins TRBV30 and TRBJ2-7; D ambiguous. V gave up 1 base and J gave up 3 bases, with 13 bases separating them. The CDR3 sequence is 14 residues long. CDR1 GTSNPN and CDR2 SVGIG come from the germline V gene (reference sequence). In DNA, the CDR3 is TGTGCCTGGAGTGCGAGGCTAGTAGGCTACGAGCAGTACTTC. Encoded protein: CAWSARLVGYEQYF.

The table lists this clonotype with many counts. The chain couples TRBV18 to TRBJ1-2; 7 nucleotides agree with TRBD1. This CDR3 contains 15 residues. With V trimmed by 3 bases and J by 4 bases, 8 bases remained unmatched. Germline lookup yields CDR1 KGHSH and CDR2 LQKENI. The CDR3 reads CASSPPGQQPYGYTF. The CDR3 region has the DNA TGTGCCAGCTCACCTCCGGGACAGCAACCCTATGGCTACACCTTC.

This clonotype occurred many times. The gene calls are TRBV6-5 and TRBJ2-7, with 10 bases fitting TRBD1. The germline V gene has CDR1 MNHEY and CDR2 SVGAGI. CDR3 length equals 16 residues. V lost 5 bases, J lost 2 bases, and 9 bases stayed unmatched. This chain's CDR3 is CASSLHRDRGTYEQYF. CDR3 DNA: TGTGCCAGCAGTCTACACCGGGACAGGGGCACCTACGAGCAGTACTTC.